Below are 5 T cell receptor beta chains sequenced from a single sample in a study of blood T cell repertoires in COVID-19. The protocol was immunoSEQ multiplex PCR, while the TCRdb copy is restricted to in-frame clones and leaves out a portion. The sample contains under 95,000 clones, around 90% of which appear only once. Sequencing was carried out using peripheral blood. The receptors come from a woman aged 50 to 60 in a cohort sampled during active COVID-19.

V gene TRBV28 combines with J gene TRBJ1-1; 7 bases are a match to TRBD1. This CDR3 has 15 residues. CDR1 and CDR2 (germline): MDHEN, SYDVKM. J was trimmed by 2 bases and V by 7 bases; bases with no gene match: 10. The CDR3 is CASTLPTGTNTEAFF. The DNA for the CDR3 is TGTGCCAGCACCCTACCGACAGGGACAAACACTGAAGCTTTCTTT.

This clone was recorded once. The chain combines TRBV14 with TRBJ2-2, with D perhaps matching TRBD1 (6 bases). CDR1 and CDR2 from the germline V gene are SGHDN and FVKESK. The V end was cut by 3 bases, the J end by 2 bases, with 7 bases between. This CDR3 is built from 14 residues. This CDR3 reads CASSQTGNTGELFF. In DNA form, the CDR3 reads TGTGCCAGCAGCCAGACAGGCAACACCGGGGAGCTGTTTTTT.

The chain uses TRBV28 and TRBJ1-2, with D unresolved. The CDR3 length is 13 residues. Germline CDR1 reads MDHEN; CDR2 reads SYDVKM. The germline V and J ends were trimmed by 5 bases and 4 bases, with 11 bases remaining between them. CDR3 region: CASSIASPYGYTF. CDR3 in DNA: TGTGCCAGCAGTATTGCGTCCCCCTATGGCTACACCTTC.

V usage is TRBV13 and J usage is TRBJ2-1, with D possibly being TRBD1 (6 bases). The length of the CDR3 is 15 residues. CDR1 is PRHDT, CDR2 FYEKMQ, per germline (reference sequence). Deletions cut 2 bases from V and 1 base from J, with 9 bases between. The CDR3 is CASSLKQGSYNEQFF. CDR3 DNA: TGTGCCAGCAGCTTAAAACAGGGATCCTACAATGAGCAGTTCTTC.

The V call is TRBV6-5, the J call TRBJ1-1, with D possibly matching TRBD1 (5 bases). Deletions cut 4 bases from V and 0 bases from J, with 9 bases between. The CDR3 consists of 14 residues. CDR1 and CDR2 (germline): MNHEY, SVGAGI. CDR3 in DNA: TGTGCCAGCAGTTCCCGACAGCTGAACACTGAAGCTTTCTTT. Translated, it gives CASSSRQLNTEAFF.